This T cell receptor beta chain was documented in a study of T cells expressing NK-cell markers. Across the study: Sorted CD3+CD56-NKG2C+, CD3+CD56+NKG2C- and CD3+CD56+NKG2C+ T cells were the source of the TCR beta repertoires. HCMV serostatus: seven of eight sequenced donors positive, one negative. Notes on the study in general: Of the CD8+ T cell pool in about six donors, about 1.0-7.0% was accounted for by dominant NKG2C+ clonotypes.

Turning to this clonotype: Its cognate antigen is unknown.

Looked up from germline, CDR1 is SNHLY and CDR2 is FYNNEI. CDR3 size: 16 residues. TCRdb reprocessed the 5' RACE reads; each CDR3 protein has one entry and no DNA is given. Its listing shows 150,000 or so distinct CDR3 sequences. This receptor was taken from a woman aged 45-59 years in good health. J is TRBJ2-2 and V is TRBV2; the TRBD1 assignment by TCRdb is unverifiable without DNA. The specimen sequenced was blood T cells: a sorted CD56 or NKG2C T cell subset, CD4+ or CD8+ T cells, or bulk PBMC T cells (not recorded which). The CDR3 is CASRDGQGAMGGELFF.